The present T cell receptor beta chain was sequenced within a study of cytomegalovirus exposure and HLA in healthy donors. Study findings and constraints: The tendency of first-cohort TCR clusters to co-occur in the 120 or so validation repertoires emerged from a later analysis. As was reported, the classifier diagnosed cytomegalovirus status with high specificity and sensitivity. The authors confirmed in vitro that a few CMV-associated chains were specific for CMV antigens.

The sample holds one count of this clone. Antigen: not known. The CDR3 contains 16 residues. V lost 6 bases, J lost 6 bases, and 13 bases stayed unmatched. Germline loops: CDR1 ENHRY, CDR2 SYGVKD. Produced via immunoSEQ multiplex PCR; TCRdb's table is partial and in-frame only. Of roughly 95,000 clones listed, 85% were seen once; the top ten hold roughly 20%. The sample taken for sequencing was PBMCs. The sequence was collected from a man aged 18 to 29 in good health and CMV-seropositive. The chain joins TRBV10-3 to TRBJ2-4; 8 bases line up with TRBD1. DNA of the CDR3: TGTGCCATCAGCCCCTCTACGCAGGGGGCGGGAAACATTCAGTACTTC. It yields the protein CAISPSTQGAGNIQYF.